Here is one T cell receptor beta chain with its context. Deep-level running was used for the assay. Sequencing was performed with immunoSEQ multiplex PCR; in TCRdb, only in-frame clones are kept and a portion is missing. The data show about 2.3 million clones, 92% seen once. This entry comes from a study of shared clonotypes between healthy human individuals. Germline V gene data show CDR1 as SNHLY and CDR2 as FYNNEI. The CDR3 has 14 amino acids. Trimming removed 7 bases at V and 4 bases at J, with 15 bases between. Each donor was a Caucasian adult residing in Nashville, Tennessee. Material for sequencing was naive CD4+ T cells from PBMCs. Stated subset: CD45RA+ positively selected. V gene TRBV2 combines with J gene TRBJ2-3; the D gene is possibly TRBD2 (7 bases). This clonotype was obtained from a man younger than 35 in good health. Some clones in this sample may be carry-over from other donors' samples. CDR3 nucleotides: TGTGCCAGCACTAGCGGTAGGGGGGCAGATACGCAGTATTTT. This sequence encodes CASTSGRGADTQYF.